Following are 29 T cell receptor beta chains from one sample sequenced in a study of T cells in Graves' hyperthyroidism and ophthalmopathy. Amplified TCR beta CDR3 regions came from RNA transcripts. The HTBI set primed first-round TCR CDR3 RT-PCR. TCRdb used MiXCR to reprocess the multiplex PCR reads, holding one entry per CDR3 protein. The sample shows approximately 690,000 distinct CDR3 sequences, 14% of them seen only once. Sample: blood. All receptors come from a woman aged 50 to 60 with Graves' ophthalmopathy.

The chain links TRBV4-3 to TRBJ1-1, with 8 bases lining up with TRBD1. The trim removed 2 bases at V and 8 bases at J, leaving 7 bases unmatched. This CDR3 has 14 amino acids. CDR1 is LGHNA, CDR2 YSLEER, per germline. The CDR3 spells CASSQRAGGEEAFF. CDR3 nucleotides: TGCGCCAGCAGCCAAAGGGCAGGGGGCGAGGAAGCTTTCTTT.

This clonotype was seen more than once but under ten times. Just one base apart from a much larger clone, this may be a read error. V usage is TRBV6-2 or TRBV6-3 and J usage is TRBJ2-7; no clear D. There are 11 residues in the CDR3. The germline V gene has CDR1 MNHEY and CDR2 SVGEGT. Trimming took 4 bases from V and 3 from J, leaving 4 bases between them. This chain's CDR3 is CASSWYYEQYF. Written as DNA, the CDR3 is TGTGCCAGCAGTTGGTACTACGAGCAGTACTTC.

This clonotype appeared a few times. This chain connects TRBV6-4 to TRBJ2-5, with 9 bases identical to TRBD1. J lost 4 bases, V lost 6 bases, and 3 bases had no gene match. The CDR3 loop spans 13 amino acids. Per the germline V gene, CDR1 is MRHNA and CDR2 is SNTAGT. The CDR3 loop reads CASRGTGTETQYF. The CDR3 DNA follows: TGTGCCAGCAGGGGGACAGGGACAGAGACCCAGTACTTC.

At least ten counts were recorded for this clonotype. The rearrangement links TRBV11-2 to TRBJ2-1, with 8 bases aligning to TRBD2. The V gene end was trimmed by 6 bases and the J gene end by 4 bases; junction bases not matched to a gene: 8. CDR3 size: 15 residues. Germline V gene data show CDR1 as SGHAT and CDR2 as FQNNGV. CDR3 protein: CASSPGTSRYNEQFF. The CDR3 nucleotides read TGTGCCAGCAGTCCCGGGACTAGTCGATACAATGAGCAGTTCTTC.

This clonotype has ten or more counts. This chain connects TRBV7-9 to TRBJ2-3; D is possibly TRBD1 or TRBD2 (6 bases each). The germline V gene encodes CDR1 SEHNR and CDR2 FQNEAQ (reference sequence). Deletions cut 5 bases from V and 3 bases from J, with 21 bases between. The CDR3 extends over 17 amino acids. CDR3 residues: CASSPSPGARRTDTQYF. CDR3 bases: TGTGCCAGCAGCCCAAGTCCGGGGGCGCGCAGGACAGATACGCAGTATTTT.

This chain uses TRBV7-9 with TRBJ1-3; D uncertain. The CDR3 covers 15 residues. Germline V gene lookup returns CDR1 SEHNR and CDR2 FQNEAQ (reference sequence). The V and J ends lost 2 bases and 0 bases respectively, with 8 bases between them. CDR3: CASSLFAVSGNTIYF. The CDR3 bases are TGTGCCAGCAGCTTATTTGCGGTCTCTGGAAACACCATATATTTT.

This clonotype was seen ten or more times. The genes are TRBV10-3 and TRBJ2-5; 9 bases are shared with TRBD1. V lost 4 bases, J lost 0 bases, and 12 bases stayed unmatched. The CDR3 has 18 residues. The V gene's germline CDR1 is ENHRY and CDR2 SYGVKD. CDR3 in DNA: TGTGCCATCAGTGGCGCAGGGAGACAGGGGGAGTACCAAGAGACCCAGTACTTC. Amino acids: CAISGAGRQGEYQETQYF.

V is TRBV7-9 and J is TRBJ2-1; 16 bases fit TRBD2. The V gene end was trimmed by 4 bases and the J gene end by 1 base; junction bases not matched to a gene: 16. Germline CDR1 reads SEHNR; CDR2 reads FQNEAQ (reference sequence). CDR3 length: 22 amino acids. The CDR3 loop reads CASSSFNTGLAGGLVSYNEQFF. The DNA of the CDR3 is TGTGCCAGCAGCTCATTTAACACGGGACTAGCGGGAGGGCTTGTATCCTACAATGAGCAGTTCTTC.

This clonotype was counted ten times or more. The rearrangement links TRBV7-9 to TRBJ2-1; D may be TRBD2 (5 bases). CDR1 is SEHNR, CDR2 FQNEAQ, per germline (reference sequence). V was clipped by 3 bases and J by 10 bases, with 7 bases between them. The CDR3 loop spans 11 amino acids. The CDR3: CASSFEREQFF. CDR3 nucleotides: TGTGCCAGCAGCTTCGAGCGGGAGCAGTTCTTC.

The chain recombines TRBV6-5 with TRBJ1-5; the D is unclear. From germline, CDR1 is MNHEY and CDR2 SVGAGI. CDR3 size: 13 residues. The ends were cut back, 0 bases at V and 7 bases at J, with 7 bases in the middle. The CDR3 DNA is TGTGCCAGCAGTTACTCGAGGTCACAGCCCCAGCATTTT. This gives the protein CASSYSRSQPQHF.

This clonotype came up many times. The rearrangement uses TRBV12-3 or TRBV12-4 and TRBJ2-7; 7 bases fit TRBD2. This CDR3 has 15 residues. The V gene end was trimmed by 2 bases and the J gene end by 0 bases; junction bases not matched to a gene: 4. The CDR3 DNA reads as TGTGCCAGCAGTTTACTAGCGGCCGTCTCCTACGAGCAGTACTTC. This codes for CASSLLAAVSYEQYF.

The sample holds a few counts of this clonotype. The CDR3 nucleotides are TGTGCCAGCCTGGGGGCTGGGACTGAAGCTTTCTTT. It specifies CASLGAGTEAFF. The J gene is TRBJ1-1, the V gene TRBV3-1, with D maybe TRBD1 (6 bases). V lost 8 bases and J lost 5, with 12 bases in between. Germline V gives CDR1 LGHDT, CDR2 YNNKEL (reference sequence). This CDR3 has 12 residues.

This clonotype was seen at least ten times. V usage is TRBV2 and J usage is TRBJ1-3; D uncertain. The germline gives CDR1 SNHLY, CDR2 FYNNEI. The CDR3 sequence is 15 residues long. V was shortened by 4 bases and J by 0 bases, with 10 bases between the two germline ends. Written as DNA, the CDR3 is TGTGCCAGCAGTGCCTCCCCCCGCTCTGGAAACACCATATATTTT. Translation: CASSASPRSGNTIYF.

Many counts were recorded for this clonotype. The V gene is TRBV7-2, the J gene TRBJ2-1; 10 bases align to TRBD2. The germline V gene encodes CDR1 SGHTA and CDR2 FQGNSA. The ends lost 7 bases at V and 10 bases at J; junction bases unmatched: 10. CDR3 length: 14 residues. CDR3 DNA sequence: TGTGCCAGCACCCCGGGAACTAGCGGGATCGAGCAGTTCTTC. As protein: CASTPGTSGIEQFF.

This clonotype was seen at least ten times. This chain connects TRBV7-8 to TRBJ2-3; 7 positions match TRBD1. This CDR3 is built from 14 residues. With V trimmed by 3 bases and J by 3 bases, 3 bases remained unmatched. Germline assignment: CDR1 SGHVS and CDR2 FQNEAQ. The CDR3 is CASSFSTGTDTQYF. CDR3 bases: TGTGCCAGCAGCTTTTCGACAGGGACAGATACGCAGTATTTT.

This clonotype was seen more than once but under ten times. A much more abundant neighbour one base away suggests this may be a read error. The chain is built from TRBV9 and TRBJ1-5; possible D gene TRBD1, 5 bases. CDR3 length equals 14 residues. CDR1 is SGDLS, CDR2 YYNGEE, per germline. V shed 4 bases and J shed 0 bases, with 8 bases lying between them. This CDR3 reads CASSPTDSNQPQHF. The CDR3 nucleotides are TGTGCCAGCAGCCCGACAGATAGCAATCAGCCCCAGCATTTT. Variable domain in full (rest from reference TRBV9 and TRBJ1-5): DSGVTQTPKHLITATGQRVTLRCSPRSGDLSVYWYQQSLDQGLQFLIQYYNGEERAKGNILERFSAQQFPDLHSELNLSSLELGDSALYFCASSPTDSNQPQHFGDGTRLSIL.

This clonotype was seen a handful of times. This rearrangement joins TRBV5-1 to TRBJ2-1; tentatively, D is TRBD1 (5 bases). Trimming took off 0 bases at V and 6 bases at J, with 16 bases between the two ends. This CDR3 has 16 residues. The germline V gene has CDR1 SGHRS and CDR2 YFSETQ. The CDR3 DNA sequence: TGCGCCAGCAGCTTGGAGGGGCACGCGGTCGGCAATGAGCAGTTCTTC. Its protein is CASSLEGHAVGNEQFF.

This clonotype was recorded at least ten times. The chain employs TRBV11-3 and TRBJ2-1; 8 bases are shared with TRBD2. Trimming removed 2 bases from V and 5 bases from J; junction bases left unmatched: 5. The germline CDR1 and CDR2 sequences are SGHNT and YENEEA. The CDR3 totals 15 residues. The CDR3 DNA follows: TGTGCCAGCAGCTTAATGGCGGGAGGCCACAATGAGCAGTTCTTC. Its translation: CASSLMAGGHNEQFF.

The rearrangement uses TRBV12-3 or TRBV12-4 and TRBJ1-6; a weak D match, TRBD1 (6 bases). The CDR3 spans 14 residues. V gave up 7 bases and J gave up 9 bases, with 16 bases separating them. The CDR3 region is CASISDSARSPLHF. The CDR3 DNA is TGTGCCAGCATCTCGGACAGCGCACGTTCACCCCTCCACTTT.

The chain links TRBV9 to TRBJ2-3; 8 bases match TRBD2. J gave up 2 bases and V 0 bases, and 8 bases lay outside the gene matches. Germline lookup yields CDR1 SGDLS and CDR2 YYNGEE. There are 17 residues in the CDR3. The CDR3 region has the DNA TGTGCCAGCAGCGTAGTCCCCACTAGCGGAATCACAGATACGCAGTATTTT. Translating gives CASSVVPTSGITDTQYF.

DNA of the CDR3: TGCGCCAGCAGCTCTGGTCTAGGGGGCGTACAAGTGCGTGAAAAACTGTTTTTT. Translating it yields CASSSGLGGVQVREKLFF. This chain uses TRBV5-1 with TRBJ1-4; 7 positions agree with TRBD1. CDR1 and CDR2 from the germline V gene are SGHRS and YFSETQ. This CDR3 is 18 amino acids long. The ends lost 3 bases at V and 7 bases at J; junction bases unmatched: 18. Complete variable domain (other parts from reference TRBV5-1 and TRBJ1-4): KAGVTQTPRYLIKTRGQQVTLSCSPISGHRSVSWYQQTPGQGLQFLFEYFSETQRNKGNFPGRFSGRQFSNSRSEMNVSTLELGDSALYLCASSSGLGGVQVREKLFFGSGTQLSVL.

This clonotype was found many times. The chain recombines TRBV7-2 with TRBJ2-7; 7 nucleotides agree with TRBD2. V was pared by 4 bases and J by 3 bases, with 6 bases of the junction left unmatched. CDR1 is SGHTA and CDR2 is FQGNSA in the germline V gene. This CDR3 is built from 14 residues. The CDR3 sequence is CASSSGRGVYEQYF. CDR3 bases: TGTGCCAGCAGCTCCGGACGGGGGGTCTACGAGCAGTACTTC. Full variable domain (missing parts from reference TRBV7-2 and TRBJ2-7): GAGVSQSPSNKVTEKGKDVELRCDPISGHTALYWYRQSLGQGLEFLIYFQGNSAPDKSGLPSDRFSAERTGGSVSTLTIQRTQQEDSAVYLCASSSGRGVYEQYFGPGTRLTVT.

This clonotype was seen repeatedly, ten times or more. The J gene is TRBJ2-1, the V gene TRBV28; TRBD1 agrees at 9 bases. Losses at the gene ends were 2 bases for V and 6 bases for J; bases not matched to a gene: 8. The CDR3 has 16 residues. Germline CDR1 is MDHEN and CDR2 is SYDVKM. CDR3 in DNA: TGTGCCAGCAGTTTACCCGGGGGACAGGGCACCAATGAGCAGTTCTTC. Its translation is CASSLPGGQGTNEQFF. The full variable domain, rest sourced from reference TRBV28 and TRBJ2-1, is DVKVTQSSRYLVKRTGEKVFLECVQDMDHENMFWYRQDPGLGLRLIYFSYDVKMKEKGDIPEGYSVSREKKERFSLILESASTNQTSMYLCASSLPGGQGTNEQFFGPGTRLTVL.

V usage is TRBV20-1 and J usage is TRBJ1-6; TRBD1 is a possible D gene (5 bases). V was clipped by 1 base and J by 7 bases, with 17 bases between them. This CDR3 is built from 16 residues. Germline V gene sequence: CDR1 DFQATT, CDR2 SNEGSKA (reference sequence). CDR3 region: CSARANRDGQNSPLHF. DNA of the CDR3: TGCAGTGCTAGAGCCAACCGGGACGGCCAGAATTCACCCCTCCACTTT.

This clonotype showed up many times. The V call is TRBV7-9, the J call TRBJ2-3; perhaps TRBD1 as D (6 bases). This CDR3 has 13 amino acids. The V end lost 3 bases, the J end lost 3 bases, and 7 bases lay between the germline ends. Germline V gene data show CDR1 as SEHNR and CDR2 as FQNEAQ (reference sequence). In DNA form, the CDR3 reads TGTGCCAGCAGCTTCCAGGGGACAGATACGCAGTATTTT. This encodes CASSFQGTDTQYF.

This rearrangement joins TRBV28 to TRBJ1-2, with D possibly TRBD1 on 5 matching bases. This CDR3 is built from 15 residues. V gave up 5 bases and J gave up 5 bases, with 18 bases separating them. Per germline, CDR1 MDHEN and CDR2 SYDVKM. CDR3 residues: CASSPEGRERYGYTF. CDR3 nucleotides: TGTGCCAGCAGTCCCGAGGGGCGGGAAAGGTATGGCTACACCTTC.

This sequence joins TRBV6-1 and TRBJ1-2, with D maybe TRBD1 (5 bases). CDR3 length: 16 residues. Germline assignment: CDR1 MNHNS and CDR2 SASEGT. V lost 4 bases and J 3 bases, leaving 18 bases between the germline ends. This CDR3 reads CASSALQQGSHYGYTF. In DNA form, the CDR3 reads TGTGCCAGCAGTGCCCTACAGCAGGGTTCCCACTATGGCTACACCTTC.

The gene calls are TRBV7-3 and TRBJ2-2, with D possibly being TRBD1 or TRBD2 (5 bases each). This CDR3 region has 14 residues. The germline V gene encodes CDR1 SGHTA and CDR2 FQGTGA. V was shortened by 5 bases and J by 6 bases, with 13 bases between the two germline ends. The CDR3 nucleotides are TGTGCCAGCAGCCTGACGCTGGGGGCCGGGGAGCTGTTTTTT. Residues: CASSLTLGAGELFF.

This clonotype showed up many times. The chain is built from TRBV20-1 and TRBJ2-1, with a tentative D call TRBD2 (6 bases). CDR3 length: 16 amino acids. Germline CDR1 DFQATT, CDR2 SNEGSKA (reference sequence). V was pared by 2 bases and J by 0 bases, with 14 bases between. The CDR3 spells CSARLVRGISYNEQFF. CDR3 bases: TGCAGTGCTAGACTGGTTCGCGGGATCTCCTACAATGAGCAGTTCTTC.